The entry that follows covers one T cell receptor (beta chain) sequence. Its antigen is currently unknown. Trimming shortened V by 5 bases and J by 3 bases, and 14 bases separated the two germline ends. Germline CDR1 LNHNV, CDR2 YYDKDF (reference sequence). The CDR3 is 15 residues long. The data originate from a study of CD8 T cells in Susac syndrome. Findings and caveats of the study: The study acknowledged a relatively small number of individuals in its TCR sequencing and HLA analysis.

Random hexamers served to reverse transcribe roughly 0.5 to 1 ug RNA. The amplification used immunoSEQ multiplex PCR on TCR beta CDR3; it spanned 54 Vbeta and 13 Jbeta. MiXCR, applied by TCRdb to the immunoSEQ multiplex PCR reads, yields one record per CDR3 protein. This table has hundreds of thousands of distinct CDR3 sequences, roughly 85% appearing once. TCR beta sequences were obtained from blood CD8+ and CD4+ T cells. The TEMRA cells underwent FACS enrichment, while the CD8+ and CD4+ T cells underwent negative isolation. The sample comprised CD8+ T cells from PBMCs. This clonotype originated in a human donor with multiple sclerosis. This chain connects TRBV15 to TRBJ1-5, with D possibly matching TRBD1 (5 bases). The CDR3 sequence: CATSDRPRNNQPQHF. For the CDR3, the DNA is TGTGCCACCAGCGACAGACCCAGGAACAATCAGCCCCAGCATTTT. Combining the CDR3 with reference TRBV15 and TRBJ1-5 gives the whole variable domain DAMVIQNPRYQVTQFGKPVTLSCSQTLNHNVMYWYQQKSSQAPKLLFHYYDKDFNNEADTPDNFQSRRPNTSFCFLDIRSPGLGDTAMYLCATSDRPRNNQPQHFGDGTRLSIL.